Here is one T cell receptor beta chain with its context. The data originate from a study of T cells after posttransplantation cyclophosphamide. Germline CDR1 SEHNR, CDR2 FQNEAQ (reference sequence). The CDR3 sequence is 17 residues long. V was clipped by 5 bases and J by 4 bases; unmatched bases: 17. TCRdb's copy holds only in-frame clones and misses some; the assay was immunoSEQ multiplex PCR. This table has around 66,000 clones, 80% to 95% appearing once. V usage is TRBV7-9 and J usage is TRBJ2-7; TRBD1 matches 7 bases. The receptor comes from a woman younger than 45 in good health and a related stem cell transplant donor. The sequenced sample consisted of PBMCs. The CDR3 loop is CASSPYDGTEYNYEQYF. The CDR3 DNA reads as TGTGCCAGCAGCCCGTACGACGGGACAGAATATAATTACGAGCAGTACTTC.